This TCR beta chain was found in a study of T cell repertoires in cytomegalovirus infection. TCRdb reprocessed the reads via MiXCR and lists one record per CDR3 protein. This sample has 450,000 to 550,000 distinct CDR3 sequences, with 16% found just once. This clonotype was recorded a few times. V dropped 3 bases and J dropped 8 bases, with 14 bases sitting between them. The CDR3 has 14 residues. CDR1 is SGDLS and CDR2 is YYNGEE in the germline V gene. The rearrangement joins TRBV9 to TRBJ1-4, with D unresolved. The sequencing sample was made of CD8+ T cells from PBMCs. The TCR comes from a human donor in good health (CMV status not recorded). Some clones in this sample may be carry-over from other donors' samples. This CDR3 is CASSGLGWPEKLFF. The CDR3 DNA is TGTGCCAGCAGCGGTTTAGGGTGGCCGGAAAAACTGTTTTTT.